Reported below is one TCR beta chain. The antigen remains undetermined. This specimen comes from a study of T cell repertoires in cytomegalovirus infection. Study information: Researchers turned to recently identified HLA-C-restricted CMV epitopes as well as well-studied HLA-B-restricted ones. A matching HLA type, together with CMV infection, was signaled by public TCR beta signatures. The study, taken as a whole, reports: Across the ex vivo response, the dominant clonotypes were HLA-C-restricted CMV-specific TCR beta clonotypes. Public TCR beta family frequency separated CMV-and-HLA carriers, including in an independent cohort.

Germline CDR1 reads SGHVS; CDR2 reads FQNEAQ. With 2 bases removed from V and 9 bases from J, the gap between germline ends came to 13 bases. The CDR3 consists of 14 residues. TCRdb fed the reads into MiXCR, producing one record per CDR3 protein. In the table there are approximately 910,000 distinct CDR3 sequences, 31% of which are singletons. This TCR was sampled from a human donor in good health (CMV status not recorded). Some clones in this sample may be carry-over from other donors' samples. V and J are TRBV7-8 and TRBJ2-2, with a possible D match to TRBD1 (5 bases). The sequences come from cultured CD8+ T cells from PBMCs, collected from culture after CMV antigen stimulation. For the CDR3, the DNA is TGTGCCAGCAGCTTAATGGTTCAGGGATGGGAGCTGTTTTTT. Encoded protein: CASSLMVQGWELFF.